These 23 T cell receptor beta chains share one sample of origin, sequenced in a study of blood T cell repertoires in COVID-19. The method was immunoSEQ multiplex PCR; TCRdb's version includes in-frame clones alone and lacks a portion of them. The repertoire holds 99,000 or so clones, with over 75% as singletons. Sequences were obtained from peripheral blood. All receptors derive from a human donor in a cohort sampled during active COVID-19.

The chain combines TRBV11-1 with TRBJ2-3, with D possibly matching TRBD1 (6 bases). Germline CDR1 and CDR2: SGHAT and FQDESV (reference sequence). Between the trimmed V and J ends, which lost 7 bases and 3 bases, there was a span of 20 bases. The CDR3 has 16 amino acids. CDR3 DNA sequence: TGTGCCAGCACCGACTACTCAGGGGCCGAGACAGATACGCAGTATTTT. Residues: CASTDYSGAETDTQYF.

The genes are TRBV7-9 and TRBJ1-5; possible D gene TRBD1, 5 bases. This CDR3 comprises 16 residues. V lost 1 base and J 4 bases, leaving 14 bases between the germline ends. Germline-derived CDR1 and CDR2 are SEHNR and FQNEAQ (reference sequence). CDR3 amino acids: CASSLVQQGENQPQHF. CDR3 coding DNA: TGTGCCAGCAGCTTAGTCCAGCAGGGTGAGAATCAGCCCCAGCATTTT. Together with reference TRBV7-9 and TRBJ1-5, the CDR3 gives the full variable domain: DTGVSQNPRHKITKRGQNVTFRCDPISEHNRLYWYRQTLGQGPEFLTYFQNEAQLEKSRLLSDRFSAERPKGSFSTLEIQRTEQGDSAMYLCASSLVQQGENQPQHFGDGTRLSIL.

This rearrangement joins TRBV18 to TRBJ1-1; D call uncertain. CDR3 length: 14 residues. Germline CDR1 is KGHSH and CDR2 is LQKENI. V lost 5 bases to trimming and J lost 5 bases, with 15 bases between them. The DNA for the CDR3 is TGTGCCAGCTCAACGTTCGGGGAGGATACTGAAGCTTTCTTT. Amino acids: CASSTFGEDTEAFF.

This rearrangement joins TRBV7-9 to TRBJ2-1, with D tentatively TRBD1 (5 bases). The germline V gene encodes CDR1 SEHNR and CDR2 FQNEAQ (reference sequence). The CDR3 sequence is 12 residues long. Between the trimmed V and J ends, which lost 7 bases and 4 bases, there was a span of 8 bases. The CDR3 nucleotides are TGTGCCAGCATGGGGCGGTACAATGAGCAGTTCTTC. It translates to CASMGRYNEQFF.

The V call is TRBV7-8, the J call TRBJ2-7, with D possibly being TRBD1 (6 bases). Germline values: CDR1 SGHVS, CDR2 FQNEAQ. The CDR3 length is 15 residues. V was clipped by 5 bases and J by 2 bases, with 16 bases between them. This CDR3 is CASSPHRVQPYEQYF. The CDR3 DNA sequence: TGTGCCAGCAGCCCCCACAGGGTTCAGCCCTACGAGCAGTACTTC. The entire variable domain, with the rest obtained from reference TRBV7-8 and TRBJ2-7, is as follows: GAGVSQSPRYKVAKRGQDVALRCDPISGHVSLFWYQQALGQGPEFLTYFQNEAQLDKSGLPSDRFFAERPEGSVSTLKIQRTQQEDSAVYLCASSPHRVQPYEQYFGPGTRLTVT.

The chain joins TRBV6-9 to TRBJ1-4; 10 nucleotides line up with TRBD1. V shed 0 bases, J shed 7 bases, and the junction held 11 bases outside the gene matches. The germline V gene has CDR1 MNHGY and CDR2 SVAAGI. The CDR3 length is 18 residues. In DNA, the CDR3 is TGTGCCAGCAGTTATTCAGACCTGACAGGGGGCTGGAGTGAAAAACTGTTTTTT. Translation gives CASSYSDLTGGWSEKLFF.

In its sample, this clone was seen once. This sequence joins TRBV4-2 and TRBJ2-6; D uncertain. The CDR3 covers 13 residues. Trimming removed 6 bases at V and 0 bases at J, with 3 bases between. The germline CDR1 and CDR2 sequences are LGHNA and YNFKEQ. CDR3: CASSYSGANVLTF. CDR3 nucleotide sequence: TGTGCCAGCAGTTACTCTGGGGCCAACGTCCTGACTTTC.

The chain combines TRBV7-9 with TRBJ1-2; tentative D call: TRBD1 (6 bases). Germline V gene sequence: CDR1 SEHNR, CDR2 FQNEAQ (reference sequence). V lost 7 bases to trimming and J lost 5 bases, with 14 bases between them. The CDR3 extends over 13 amino acids. The CDR3 DNA reads as TGTGCCAGCACCCACGGGACACTTTATGGCTACACCTTC. Translated, it gives CASTHGTLYGYTF.

The rearrangement uses TRBV29-1 and TRBJ1-2; tentatively, D is TRBD1 (6 bases). V lost 6 bases and J 2 bases, leaving 10 bases between the germline ends. The germline V gene has CDR1 SQVTM and CDR2 ANQGSEA. This CDR3 has 12 residues. In DNA form, the CDR3 reads TGCAGCGTCACAGGGTCCAACTATGGCTACACCTTC. Protein: CSVTGSNYGYTF.

This sequence joins TRBV4-1 and TRBJ1-1, with a possible D match to TRBD1 (5 bases). CDR3 length equals 12 residues. Germline CDR1 is MGHRA and CDR2 is YSYEKL. Trimming removed 10 bases from V and 6 bases from J, with 15 bases in between. The CDR3 DNA sequence: TGCGCCACCTCTGGACACAGCGCTGAAGCTTTCTTT. Translating gives CATSGHSAEAFF.

V is TRBV5-1 and J is TRBJ2-2, with TRBD2 matching 10 bases. Germline-derived CDR1 and CDR2 are SGHRS and YFSETQ. V trimming: 2 bases; J trimming: 4 bases; junction bases outside the gene matches: 8. The CDR3 length is 17 residues. In DNA, the CDR3 is TGCGCCAGCAGCTTTGGAGCGGGAGGGCCGGGCACCGGGGAGCTGTTTTTT. Its translation is CASSFGAGGPGTGELFF.

This clone came up once. The V gene is TRBV4-2, the J gene TRBJ1-2; 7 bases map to TRBD1. From germline, CDR1 is LGHNA and CDR2 YNFKEQ. The ends lost 0 bases at V and 3 bases at J; junction bases unmatched: 4. The CDR3 spans 15 residues. CDR3 DNA: TGTGCCAGCAGCCAAGAGTACAGGGGAGACTATGGCTACACCTTC. This translates into CASSQEYRGDYGYTF.

The rearrangement links TRBV12-3 or TRBV12-4 to TRBJ1-2, with TRBD1 identical over 10 bases. J was trimmed by 12 bases and V by 4 bases; bases with no gene match: 8. The CDR3 totals 13 residues. CDR3 sequence: CASSSRQGAMNTF. CDR3 DNA sequence: TGTGCCAGCAGTTCTCGACAGGGGGCGATGAACACCTTC.

The chain couples TRBV28 to TRBJ2-7, with D possibly TRBD2 on 6 matching bases. CDR1 is MDHEN, CDR2 SYDVKM, per germline. CDR3 length: 12 amino acids. Trimming cost V 7 bases and J 1 base, with 8 bases left between them. The CDR3 sequence is CASTGSSYEQYF. Written as DNA, the CDR3 is TGTGCCAGCACCGGGAGTTCCTACGAGCAGTACTTC.

This clone was seen a handful of times. The rearrangement uses TRBV7-9 and TRBJ2-7; 8 positions match TRBD1. Germline CDR1 reads SEHNR; CDR2 reads FQNEAQ (reference sequence). The CDR3 contains 12 residues. V lost 5 bases and J lost 6; bases outside the gene matches: 3. The CDR3 sequence: CASSPTGGEQYF. The CDR3 nucleotides read TGTGCCAGCAGCCCTACAGGGGGCGAGCAGTACTTC.

The chain employs TRBV9 and TRBJ1-6; perhaps TRBD1 as D (5 bases). The germline CDR1 and CDR2 sequences are SGDLS and YYNGEE. The CDR3 covers 15 residues. V was trimmed by 3 bases and J by 5 bases, leaving 12 bases between them. The CDR3 nucleotides read TGTGCCAGCAGCGCCAGCGGGGGAAATAATTCACCCCTCCACTTT. Its protein product is CASSASGGNNSPLHF.

This chain joins TRBV6-5 and TRBJ1-5; D ambiguous. Germline V gives CDR1 MNHEY, CDR2 SVGAGI. Deletions cut 4 bases from V and 3 bases from J, with 7 bases between. The CDR3 is 13 residues long. The CDR3 DNA is TGTGCCAGCAGTTCCGGGGTCAATCAGCCCCAGCATTTT. This gives the protein CASSSGVNQPQHF.

The V call is TRBV3-1 (or the pseudogene TRBV3-2), the J call TRBJ1-2; 7 bases match TRBD1. Germline-derived CDR1 and CDR2 are LGHDT and YNNKEL (reference sequence). The CDR3 extends over 15 amino acids. V shed 1 base and J 6 bases; nucleotides not matched to a gene: 8. This chain's CDR3 is CASSQGLLGGDGYTF. Here the CDR3 DNA reads TGTGCCAGCAGCCAAGGGCTCTTAGGGGGCGATGGCTACACCTTC.

V gene TRBV2 combines with J gene TRBJ1-6; TRBD1 is a possible D gene (6 bases). The CDR3 spans 15 residues. The germline gives CDR1 SNHLY, CDR2 FYNNEI. The ends were cut back, 6 bases at V and 7 bases at J, with 16 bases in the middle. In DNA form, the CDR3 reads TGTGCCAGCAGCGCCGTGTGGGGGGGCAATTCACCCCTCCACTTT. Translating gives CASSAVWGGNSPLHF.

V gene TRBV4-2 combines with J gene TRBJ1-6; D gene unclear. The V gene lost 1 base and the J gene lost 6 bases, with 16 bases spanning the gap. Germline-derived CDR1 and CDR2 are LGHNA and YNFKEQ. CDR3 length equals 17 residues. The CDR3 protein is CASSQGITGMSNSPLHF. Written as DNA, the CDR3 is TGTGCCAGCAGCCAAGGTATTACGGGGATGAGTAATTCACCCCTCCACTTT.

V and J are TRBV28 and TRBJ1-2, with 7 bases lining up with TRBD1. The CDR3 runs to 17 residues. V was clipped by 2 bases and J by 0 bases; unmatched bases: 9. In germline, CDR1 is MDHEN, CDR2 SYDVKM. CDR3 bases: TGTGCCAGCAGTTTACCGGGACAGATTAACACTAACTATGGCTACACCTTC. It specifies CASSLPGQINTNYGYTF.

The chain combines TRBV27 with TRBJ2-3; weak D call: TRBD2 (6 bases). CDR3 length equals 15 residues. The V end was cut by 3 bases, the J end by 0 bases, with 10 bases between. Germline loops: CDR1 MNHEY, CDR2 SMNVEV (reference sequence). CDR3 amino acids: CASSFGGASTDTQYF. For the CDR3, the DNA is TGTGCCAGCAGTTTTGGCGGGGCTAGCACAGATACGCAGTATTTT.

This clone was detected only a few times. This chain links TRBV4-2 with TRBJ1-3; no definite D call. This CDR3 has 13 residues. Between the trimmed V and J ends, which lost 7 bases and 0 bases, there was a span of 7 bases. Germline V gene sequence: CDR1 LGHNA, CDR2 YNFKEQ. The CDR3 nucleotides are TGTGCCAGCATACCTAGCTCTGGAAACACCATATATTTT. It yields the protein CASIPSSGNTIYF.